This record covers a single T cell receptor (beta chain). Antigen: not known. Time point given: newly diagnosed GD, antithyroid drugs for less than 3 months. RNA extracted from PBMCs served as the sequencing template. This specimen belongs to a study of regulatory T cells in long-lasting Graves disease. Study-level findings and limits: TCR diversity was lower in persistent Graves' patients than in newly diagnosed ones. The work looked only at peripheral blood and did not look at thyroid tissue.

Arm-PCR with iRepertoire HTBI primers amplified the CDR3 regions for these TCR beta libraries. TCRdb reprocessed the multiplex PCR reads with MiXCR, giving one entry per CDR3 protein. The table has about 400,000 distinct CDR3 sequences, 15% to 20% seen once. The same data also contributed to another study, on T cells in Graves' hyperthyroidism and ophthalmopathy. That work contributes: Exclusions: uncontrolled infection, other autoimmune disease, pregnancy, lactation. Diagnoses were made from clinical symptoms, serum measures (thyroxine and TRAb), thyroid ultrasound and orbital computed tomography.

The input for sequencing was peripheral blood mononuclear cells (PBMCs), taken at new diagnosis, from a patient treated with antithyroid drugs. This clonotype was sampled from a young woman with Graves disease.

CDR3 sequence reads: CASSVSPIHQPQHF. Here the CDR3 DNA reads TGTGCCAGTAGTGTAAGCCCCATTCATCAGCCCCAGCATTTT. J is TRBJ1-5 and V is TRBV19; D unclear. This CDR3 is 14 amino acids long. The V end lost 5 bases, the J end lost 5 bases, and 13 bases lay between the germline ends. Germline V gene lookup returns CDR1 LNHDA and CDR2 SQIVND (reference sequence). Full variable domain (outside the CDR3, taken from reference TRBV19 and TRBJ1-5): DGGITQSPKYLFRKEGQNVTLSCEQNLNHDAMYWYRQDPGQGLRLIYYSQIVNDFQKGDIAEGYSVSREKKESFPLTVTSAQKNPTAFYLCASSVSPIHQPQHFGDGTRLSIL.